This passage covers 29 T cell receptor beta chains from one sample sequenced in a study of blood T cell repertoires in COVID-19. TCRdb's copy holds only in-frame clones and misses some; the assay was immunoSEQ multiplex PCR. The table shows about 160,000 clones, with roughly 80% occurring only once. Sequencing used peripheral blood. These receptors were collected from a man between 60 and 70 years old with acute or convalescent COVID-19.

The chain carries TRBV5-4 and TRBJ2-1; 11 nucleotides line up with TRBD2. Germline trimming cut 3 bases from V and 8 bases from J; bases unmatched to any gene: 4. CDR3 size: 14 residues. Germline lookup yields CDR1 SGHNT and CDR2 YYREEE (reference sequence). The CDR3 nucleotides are TGTGCCAGCAGCTCGATACTAGCGGGGGATGAGCAGTTCTTC. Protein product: CASSSILAGDEQFF.

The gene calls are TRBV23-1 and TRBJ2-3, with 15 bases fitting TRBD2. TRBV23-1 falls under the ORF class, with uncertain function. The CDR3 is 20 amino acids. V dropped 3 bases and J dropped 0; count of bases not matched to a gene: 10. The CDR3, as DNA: TGCGCCAGCAGTCAGATTCCGGGACTAGCGGGGGGTTCTAGCACAGATACGCAGTATTTT. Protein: CASSQIPGLAGGSSTDTQYF.

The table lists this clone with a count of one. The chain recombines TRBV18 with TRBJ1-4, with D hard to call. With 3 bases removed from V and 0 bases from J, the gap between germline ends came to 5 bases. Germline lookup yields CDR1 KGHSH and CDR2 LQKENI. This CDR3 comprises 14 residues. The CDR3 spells CASSPTATNEKLFF. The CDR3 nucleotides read TGTGCCAGCTCACCGACTGCAACTAATGAAAAACTGTTTTTT.

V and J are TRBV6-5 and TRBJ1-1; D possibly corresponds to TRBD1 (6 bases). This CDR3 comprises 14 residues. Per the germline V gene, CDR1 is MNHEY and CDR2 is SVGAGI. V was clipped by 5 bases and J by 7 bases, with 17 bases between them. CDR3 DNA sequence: TGTGCCAGCAGTCCGTCCCCCTCACAGGGTGAAGCTTTCTTT. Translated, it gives CASSPSPSQGEAFF.

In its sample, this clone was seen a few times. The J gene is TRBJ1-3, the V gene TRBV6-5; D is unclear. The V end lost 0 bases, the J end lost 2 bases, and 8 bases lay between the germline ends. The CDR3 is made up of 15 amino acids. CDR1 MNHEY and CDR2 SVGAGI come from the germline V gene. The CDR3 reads CASSYSGRTGNTIYF. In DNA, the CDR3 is TGTGCCAGCAGTTACTCGGGCAGAACTGGAAACACCATATATTTT.

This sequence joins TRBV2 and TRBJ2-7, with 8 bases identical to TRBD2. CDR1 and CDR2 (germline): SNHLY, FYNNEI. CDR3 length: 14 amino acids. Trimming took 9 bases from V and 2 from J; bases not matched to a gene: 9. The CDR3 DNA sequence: TGTGCCAGGGCCCGCGGGAGGAGCCCCTACGAGCAGTACTTC. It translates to CARARGRSPYEQYF.

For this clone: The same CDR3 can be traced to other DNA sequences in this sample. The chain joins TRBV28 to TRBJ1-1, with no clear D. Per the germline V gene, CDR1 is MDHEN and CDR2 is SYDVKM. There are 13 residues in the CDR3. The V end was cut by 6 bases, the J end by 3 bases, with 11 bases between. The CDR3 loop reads CASSRGRDTEAFF. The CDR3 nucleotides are TGTGCCAGCAGCCGGGGTCGGGACACTGAAGCTTTCTTT.

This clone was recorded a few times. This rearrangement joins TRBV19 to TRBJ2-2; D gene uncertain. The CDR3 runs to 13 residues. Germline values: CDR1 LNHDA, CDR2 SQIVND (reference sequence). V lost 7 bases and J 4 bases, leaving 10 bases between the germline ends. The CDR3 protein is CASNSRSTGELFF. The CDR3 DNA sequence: TGTGCCAGTAACAGTCGATCCACCGGGGAGCTGTTTTTT.

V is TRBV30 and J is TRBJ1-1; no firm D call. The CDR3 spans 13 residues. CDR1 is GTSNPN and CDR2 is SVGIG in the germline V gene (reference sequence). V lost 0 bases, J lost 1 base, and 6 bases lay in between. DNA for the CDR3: TGTGCCTGGAGTGTATTAGAGAACACTGAAGCTTTCTTT. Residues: CAWSVLENTEAFF.

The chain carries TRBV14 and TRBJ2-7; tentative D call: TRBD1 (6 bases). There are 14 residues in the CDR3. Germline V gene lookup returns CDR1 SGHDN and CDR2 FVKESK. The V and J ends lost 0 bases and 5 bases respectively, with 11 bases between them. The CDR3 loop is CASSQERQGNEQYF. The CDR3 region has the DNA TGTGCCAGCAGCCAAGAAAGGCAGGGGAACGAGCAGTACTTC.

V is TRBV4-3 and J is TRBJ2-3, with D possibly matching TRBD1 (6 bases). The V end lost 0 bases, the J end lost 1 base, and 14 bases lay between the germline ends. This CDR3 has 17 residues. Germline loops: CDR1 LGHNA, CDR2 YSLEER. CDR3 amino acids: CASSQDLQGSGTDTQYF. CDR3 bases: TGCGCCAGCAGCCAAGACCTACAGGGTAGTGGCACAGATACGCAGTATTTT.

The CDR3 coding sequence is TGTGCCAGCAGTTACGGAGATTCGGCTGAAGCTTTCTTT. It translates to CASSYGDSAEAFF. The V and J genes are TRBV12-3 or TRBV12-4 and TRBJ1-1, with D hard to call. Trimming left V 4 bases short and J 6 bases short, with 12 bases between. The CDR3 loop spans 13 amino acids.

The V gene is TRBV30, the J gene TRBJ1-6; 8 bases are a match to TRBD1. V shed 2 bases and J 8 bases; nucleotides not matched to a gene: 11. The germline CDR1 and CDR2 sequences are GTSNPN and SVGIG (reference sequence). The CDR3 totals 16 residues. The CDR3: CAWSSKQGDRYSPLHF. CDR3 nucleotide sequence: TGTGCCTGGAGTTCGAAACAGGGGGATCGGTATTCACCCCTCCACTTT.

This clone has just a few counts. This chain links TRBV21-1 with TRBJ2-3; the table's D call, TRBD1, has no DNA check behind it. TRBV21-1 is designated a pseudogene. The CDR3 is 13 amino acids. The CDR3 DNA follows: TGTGCCAGCAGCACCAGTCCCTTGGATACGCAGTATTTT. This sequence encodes CASSTSPLDTQYF.

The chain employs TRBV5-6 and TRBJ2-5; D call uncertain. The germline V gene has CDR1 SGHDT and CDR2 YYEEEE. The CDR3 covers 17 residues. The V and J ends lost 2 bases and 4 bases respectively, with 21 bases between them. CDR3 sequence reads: CASSFVNADHGAETQYF. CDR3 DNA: TGTGCCAGCAGCTTCGTCAACGCCGACCACGGAGCAGAGACCCAGTACTTC.

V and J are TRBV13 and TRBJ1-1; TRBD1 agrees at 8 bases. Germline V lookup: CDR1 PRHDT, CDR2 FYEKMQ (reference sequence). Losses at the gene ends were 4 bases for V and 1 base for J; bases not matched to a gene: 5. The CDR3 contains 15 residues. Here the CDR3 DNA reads TGTGCCAGCAGCTACGAAGGACAGGGGAACACTGAAGCTTTCTTT. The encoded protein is CASSYEGQGNTEAFF.

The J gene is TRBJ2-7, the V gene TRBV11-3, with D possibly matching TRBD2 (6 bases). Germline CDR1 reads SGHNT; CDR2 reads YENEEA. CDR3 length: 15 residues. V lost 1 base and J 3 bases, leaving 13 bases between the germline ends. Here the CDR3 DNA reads TGTGCCAGCAGCTTAGGAGGAGGGGAACTCTACGAGCAGTACTTC. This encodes CASSLGGGELYEQYF.

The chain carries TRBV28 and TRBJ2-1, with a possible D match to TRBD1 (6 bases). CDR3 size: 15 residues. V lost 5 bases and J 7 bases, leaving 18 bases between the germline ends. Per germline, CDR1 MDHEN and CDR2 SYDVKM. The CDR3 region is CASSPPTGLGNEQFF. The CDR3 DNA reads TGTGCCAGCAGTCCACCGACAGGTCTGGGAAATGAGCAGTTCTTC.

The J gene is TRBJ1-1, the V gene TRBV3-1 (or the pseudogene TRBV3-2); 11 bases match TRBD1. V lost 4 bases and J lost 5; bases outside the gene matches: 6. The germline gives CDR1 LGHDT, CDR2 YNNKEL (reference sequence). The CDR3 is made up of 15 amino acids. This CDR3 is CASSLGGTGGTEAFF. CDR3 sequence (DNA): TGTGCCAGCAGCCTAGGTGGGACAGGGGGGACTGAAGCTTTCTTT.

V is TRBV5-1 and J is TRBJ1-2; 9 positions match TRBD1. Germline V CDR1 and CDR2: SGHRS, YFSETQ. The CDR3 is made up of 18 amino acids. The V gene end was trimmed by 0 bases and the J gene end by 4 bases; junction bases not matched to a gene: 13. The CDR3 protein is CASSLAGTGTLGVYGYTF. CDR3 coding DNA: TGCGCCAGCAGCTTGGCCGGGACAGGGACCTTGGGGGTCTATGGCTACACCTTC.

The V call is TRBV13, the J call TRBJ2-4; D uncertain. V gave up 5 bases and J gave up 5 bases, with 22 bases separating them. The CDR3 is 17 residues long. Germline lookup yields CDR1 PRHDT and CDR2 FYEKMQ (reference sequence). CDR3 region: CASSPPLGRSAQNIQYF. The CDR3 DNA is TGTGCCAGCAGCCCCCCCCTGGGCCGCTCGGCCCAAAACATTCAGTACTTC.

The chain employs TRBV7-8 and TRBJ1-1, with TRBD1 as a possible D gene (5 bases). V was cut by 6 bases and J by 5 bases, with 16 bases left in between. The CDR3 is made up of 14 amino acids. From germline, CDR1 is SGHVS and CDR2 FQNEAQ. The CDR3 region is CASRKGAGGTEAFF. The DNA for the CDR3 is TGTGCCAGCAGGAAAGGGGCGGGGGGGACTGAAGCTTTCTTT.

The CDR3 DNA reads TGCAGCGTGCAAGACTGGGGCTACACCTTC. Protein sequence: CSVQDWGYTF. The rearrangement uses TRBV29-1 and TRBJ1-2; D is uncertain. The CDR3 runs 10 residues. Trimming shortened V by 6 bases and J by 8 bases, and 10 bases separated the two germline ends. Germline CDR1 SQVTM, CDR2 ANQGSEA.

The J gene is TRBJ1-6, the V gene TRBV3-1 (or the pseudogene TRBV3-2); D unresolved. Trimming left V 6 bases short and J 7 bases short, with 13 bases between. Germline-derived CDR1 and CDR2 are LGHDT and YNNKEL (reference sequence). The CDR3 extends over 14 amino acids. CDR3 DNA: TGTGCCAGCAGTCTTGGGCAGCCGAATTCACCCCTCCACTTT. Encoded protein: CASSLGQPNSPLHF.

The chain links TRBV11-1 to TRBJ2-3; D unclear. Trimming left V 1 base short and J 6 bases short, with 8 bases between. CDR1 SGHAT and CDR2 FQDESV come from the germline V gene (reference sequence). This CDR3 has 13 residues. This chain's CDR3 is CASSLDTRDTQYF. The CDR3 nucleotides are TGTGCCAGCAGCTTAGACACGAGGGATACGCAGTATTTT.

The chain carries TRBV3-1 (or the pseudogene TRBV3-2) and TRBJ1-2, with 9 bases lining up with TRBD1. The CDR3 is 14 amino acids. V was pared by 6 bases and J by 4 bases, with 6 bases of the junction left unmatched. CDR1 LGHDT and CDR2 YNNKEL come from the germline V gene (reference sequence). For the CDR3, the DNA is TGTGCCAGCAGTTTGGGACAGGGAACCTATGGCTACACCTTC. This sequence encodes CASSLGQGTYGYTF.

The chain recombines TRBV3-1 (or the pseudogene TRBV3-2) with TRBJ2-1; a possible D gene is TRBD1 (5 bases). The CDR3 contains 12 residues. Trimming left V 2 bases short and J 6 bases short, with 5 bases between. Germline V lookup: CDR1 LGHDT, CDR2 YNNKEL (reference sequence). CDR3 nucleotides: TGTGCCAGCAGCCAACAGGGCAATGAGCAGTTCTTC. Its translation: CASSQQGNEQFF.

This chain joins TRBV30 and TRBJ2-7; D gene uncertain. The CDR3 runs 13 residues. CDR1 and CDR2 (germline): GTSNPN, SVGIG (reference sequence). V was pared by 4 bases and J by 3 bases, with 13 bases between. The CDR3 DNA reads TGTGCCTGGACTGAGCAGGCCGGCTACGAGCAGTACTTC. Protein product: CAWTEQAGYEQYF. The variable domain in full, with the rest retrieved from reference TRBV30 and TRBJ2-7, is SQTIHQWPATLVQPVGSPLSLECTVEGTSNPNLYWYRQAAGRGLQLLFYSVGIGQISSEVPQNLSASRPQDRQFILSSKKLLLSDSGFYLCAWTEQAGYEQYFGPGTRLTVT.

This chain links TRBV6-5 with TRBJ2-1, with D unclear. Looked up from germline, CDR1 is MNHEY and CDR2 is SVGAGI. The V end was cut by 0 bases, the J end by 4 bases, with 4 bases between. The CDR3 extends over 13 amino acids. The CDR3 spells CASSYSRYNEQFF. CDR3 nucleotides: TGTGCCAGCAGTTACTCGAGGTACAATGAGCAGTTCTTC.